This T cell receptor (beta chain) derives from a study of blood T cell repertoires in COVID-19. Study as a whole: Donors in the United States, Italy and Spain gave samples during acute or convalescent COVID-19. PBMCs, B-cell-depleted T cells, or T cells were the source of the cDNA or gDNA that made up the material.

The method was immunoSEQ multiplex PCR; TCRdb's version includes in-frame clones alone and lacks a portion of them. The sample lists about 250,000 clones; about nine tenths were seen once. V was clipped by 2 bases and J by 6 bases; unmatched bases: 7. There are 15 residues in the CDR3. The germline V gene encodes CDR1 MDHEN and CDR2 SYDVKM. This clone was detected once. The chain recombines TRBV28 with TRBJ1-5, with 7 bases identical to TRBD1. The TCR sequence derives from a woman aged 25 to 45 with acute COVID-19. The sequenced sample consisted of PBMCs or T cells enriched from blood (not recorded which). CDR3 in DNA: TGTGCCAGCAGTTTAGAGACAGGGCATCCTCAGCCCCAGCATTTT. Protein product: CASSLETGHPQPQHF.